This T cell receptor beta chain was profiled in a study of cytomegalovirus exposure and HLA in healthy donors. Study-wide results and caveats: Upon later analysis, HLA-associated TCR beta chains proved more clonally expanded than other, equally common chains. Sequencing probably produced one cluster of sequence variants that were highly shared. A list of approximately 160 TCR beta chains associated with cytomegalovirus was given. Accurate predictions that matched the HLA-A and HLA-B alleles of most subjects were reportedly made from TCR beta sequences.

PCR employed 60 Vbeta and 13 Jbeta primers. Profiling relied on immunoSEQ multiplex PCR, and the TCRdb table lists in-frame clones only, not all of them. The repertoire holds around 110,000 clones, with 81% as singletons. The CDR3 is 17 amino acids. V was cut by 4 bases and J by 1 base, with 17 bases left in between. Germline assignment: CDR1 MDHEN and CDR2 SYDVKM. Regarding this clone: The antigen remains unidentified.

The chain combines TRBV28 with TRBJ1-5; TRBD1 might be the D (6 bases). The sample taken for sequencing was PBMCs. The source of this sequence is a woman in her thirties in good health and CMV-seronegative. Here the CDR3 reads CASSSIMTGSSNQPQHF. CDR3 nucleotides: TGTGCCAGCAGTTCTATAATGACAGGCTCAAGCAATCAGCCCCAGCATTTT.